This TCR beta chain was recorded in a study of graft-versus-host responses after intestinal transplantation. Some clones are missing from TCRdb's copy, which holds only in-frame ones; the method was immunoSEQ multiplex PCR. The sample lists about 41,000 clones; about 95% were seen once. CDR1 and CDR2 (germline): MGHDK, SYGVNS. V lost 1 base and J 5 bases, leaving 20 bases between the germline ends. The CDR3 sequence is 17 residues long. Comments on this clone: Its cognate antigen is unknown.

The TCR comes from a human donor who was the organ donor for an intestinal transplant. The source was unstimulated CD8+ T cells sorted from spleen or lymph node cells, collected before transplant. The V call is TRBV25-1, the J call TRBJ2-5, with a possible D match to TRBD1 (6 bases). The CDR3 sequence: CASSEFGGDSPRETQYF. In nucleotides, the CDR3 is TGTGCCAGCAGTGAATTTGGGGGCGACTCCCCCCGGGAGACCCAGTACTTC.